What follows are 32 T cell receptor beta chains derived from one specimen sequenced in a study of identical twins. MiXCR was run by TCRdb on the 5' RACE reads, yielding one entry per CDR3 protein. The table includes some 1,600,000 distinct CDR3 sequences, 25% to 35% detected once. The sample comprised cord blood. Source of these receptors: a newborn girl in good health.

The chain employs TRBV2 and TRBJ2-4, with D unresolved. Trimming left V 5 bases short and J 5 bases short, with 4 bases between. This CDR3 has 11 amino acids. Germline CDR1 SNHLY, CDR2 FYNNEI. The CDR3 region has the DNA TGTGCCAGCAGTTCTGAAAACATTCAGTACTTC. Residues: CASSSENIQYF.

Comment on this clonotype: Likely a read error: the CDR3 ends without its conserved phenylalanine or tryptophan. J is TRBJ2-5 and V is TRBV3-1, with D tentatively TRBD2 (6 bases). This CDR3 has 16 residues. Deletions cut 1 base from V and 0 bases from J, with 12 bases between. Germline loops: CDR1 LGHDT, CDR2 YNNKEL (reference sequence). The CDR3 nucleotides are TGTGCCAGCAGCCAAGCCTATGGGGGGTACCAAGAGACCCAGTACCTC. Encoded protein: CASSQAYGGYQETQYL.

This clonotype has just a few counts. The chain couples TRBV20-1 to TRBJ2-7; D is perhaps TRBD1 (5 bases). The germline V and J ends were trimmed by 5 bases and 0 bases, with 11 bases remaining between them. The CDR3 totals 13 residues. Looked up from germline, CDR1 is DFQATT and CDR2 is SNEGSKA (reference sequence). The CDR3, as DNA: TGCAGTGCTCTCTGGGGCAGCTCCTACGAGCAGTACTTC. Encoded protein: CSALWGSSYEQYF.

J is TRBJ2-3 and V is TRBV10-3, with D perhaps TRBD2 (6 bases). This CDR3 contains 16 residues. Germline V gene data show CDR1 as ENHRY and CDR2 as SYGVKD. V lost 2 bases and J 2 bases, leaving 14 bases between the germline ends. The CDR3 sequence is CAISERLGTLTDTQYF. DNA for the CDR3: TGTGCCATCAGTGAGCGACTAGGGACCCTCACAGATACGCAGTATTTT.

This clonotype was counted only a few times. The chain joins TRBV13 to TRBJ2-7, with unresolved D. In germline, CDR1 is PRHDT, CDR2 FYEKMQ (reference sequence). The CDR3 has 13 residues. V was clipped by 4 bases and J by 5 bases, with 12 bases between them. CDR3 DNA sequence: TGTGCCAGCAGCTCAGGCCCCGTGGACGAGCAGTACTTC. Translation gives CASSSGPVDEQYF. Full variable domain (remainder filled in from reference TRBV13 and TRBJ2-7): AAGVIQSPRHLIKEKRETATLKCYPIPRHDTVYWYQQGPGQDPQFLISFYEKMQSDKGSIPDRFSAQQFSDYHSELNMSSLELGDSALYFCASSSGPVDEQYFGPGTRLTVT.

This chain connects TRBV2 to TRBJ1-1; D remains ambiguous. From germline, CDR1 is SNHLY and CDR2 FYNNEI. With 0 bases removed from V and 0 bases from J, the gap between germline ends came to 11 bases. CDR3 size: 16 residues. As DNA, the CDR3 is TGTGCCAGCAGTGAAGCGCTTCCAGACCTGAACACTGAAGCTTTCTTT. This codes for CASSEALPDLNTEAFF.

This clonotype was detected ten times or more. V gene TRBV3-1 combines with J gene TRBJ2-1; TRBD1 aligns across 8 bases. CDR3 length equals 15 residues. The V segment lost 5 bases and the J segment 5 bases; nucleotides outside the gene matches: 8. The germline CDR1 and CDR2 sequences are LGHDT and YNNKEL (reference sequence). In nucleotides, the CDR3 is TGTGCCAGCAGCAGAACAGGGGGGTCTCACAATGAGCAGTTCTTC. As protein: CASSRTGGSHNEQFF.

V is TRBV12-5 and J is TRBJ2-1; 11 bases fit TRBD1. Germline V gives CDR1 LGHNT, CDR2 FRNRAP. With 0 bases clipped from V and 6 bases from J, the junction kept 7 bases outside the gene matches. The CDR3 runs 17 residues. In DNA form, the CDR3 reads TGTGCTAGTGGTTTGGTATTAGGGGGACAGGGGGTCAATGAGCAGTTCTTC. Its protein is CASGLVLGGQGVNEQFF.

This clonotype was seen only a few times. V gene TRBV9 combines with J gene TRBJ1-5; TRBD1 might be the D (6 bases). Germline V gene data show CDR1 as SGDLS and CDR2 as YYNGEE. V lost 0 bases to trimming and J lost 6 bases, with 13 bases between them. The CDR3 totals 15 residues. The CDR3, as DNA: TGTGCCAGCAGCGTAGCCGGGGGCGCGGGTCAGCCCCAGCATTTT. Its translation is CASSVAGGAGQPQHF. Full variable domain (rest looked up from reference TRBV9 and TRBJ1-5): DSGVTQTPKHLITATGQRVTLRCSPRSGDLSVYWYQQSLDQGLQFLIQYYNGEERAKGNILERFSAQQFPDLHSELNLSSLELGDSALYFCASSVAGGAGQPQHFGDGTRLSIL.

The J gene is TRBJ1-2, the V gene TRBV20-1; TRBD1 matches 10 bases. Looked up from germline, CDR1 is DFQATT and CDR2 is SNEGSKA (reference sequence). This CDR3 has 14 amino acids. V was pared by 1 base and J by 6 bases, with 5 bases of the junction left unmatched. CDR3 sequence reads: CSARADRGLNGYTF. The CDR3 nucleotides are TGCAGTGCTAGAGCAGACAGGGGGCTAAATGGCTACACCTTC.

The CDR3 coding sequence is TGTGCCTGGAGTGTCGAGGCGAACACTGAAGCTTTCTTT. Its protein product is CAWSVEANTEAFF. The gene calls are TRBV30 and TRBJ1-1, with D uncertain. The V gene's germline CDR1 is GTSNPN and CDR2 SVGIG (reference sequence). V was cut by 0 bases and J by 1 base, with 6 bases left in between. The CDR3 loop spans 13 amino acids.

The table lists this clonotype with many counts. The chain combines TRBV9 with TRBJ1-2; D might be TRBD1 (5 bases). The CDR3 is 14 amino acids. V was trimmed by 0 bases and J by 0 bases, leaving 6 bases between them. Germline lookup yields CDR1 SGDLS and CDR2 YYNGEE. CDR3 DNA sequence: TGTGCCAGCAGCGTAGGGGGCTCTAACTATGGCTACACCTTC. Translated: CASSVGGSNYGYTF.

This sequence joins TRBV4-1 and TRBJ2-1; TRBD2 matches at 10 bases. V was pared by 4 bases and J by 5 bases, with 2 bases of the junction left unmatched. Looked up from germline, CDR1 is MGHRA and CDR2 is YSYEKL. This CDR3 region has 14 residues. The CDR3 coding sequence is TGCGCCAGCAGCCCTAGCGGGAGACACAATGAGCAGTTCTTC. This encodes CASSPSGRHNEQFF.

There are a few counts of this clonotype. The rearrangement links TRBV27 to TRBJ2-1, with a possible D match to TRBD2 (6 bases). The V end was cut by 2 bases, the J end by 8 bases, with 16 bases between. CDR3 length equals 15 residues. Germline CDR1 is MNHEY and CDR2 is SMNVEV (reference sequence). DNA of the CDR3: TGTGCCAGCAGTTTAGGACGGGAGCCTGTATATGAGCAGTTCTTC. Translating gives CASSLGREPVYEQFF.

This clonotype was observed a few times. The chain has TRBV12-3 or TRBV12-4 and TRBJ1-4, with D unresolved. Trimming removed 5 bases at V and 6 bases at J, with 13 bases between. The CDR3 is made up of 14 amino acids. The chain's CDR3 is CASSPPGRDEKLFF. In DNA, the CDR3 is TGTGCCAGCAGTCCGCCCGGGAGGGATGAAAAACTGTTTTTT.

As to this clonotype: An end of the junction does not agree with germline; a read error may underlie this. V usage is TRBV3-1 and J usage is TRBJ2-7, with 7 bases aligning to TRBD2. Germline V gene data show CDR1 as LGHDT and CDR2 as YNNKEL (reference sequence). The CDR3 is made up of 15 amino acids. The CDR3 DNA follows: TGTGCCAGCAGCCCGCAGTCGGGACTACCTTACGAGCGGTACTTC. Its translation: CASSPQSGLPYERYF.

This clonotype showed up just once. Given a much more abundant clone one base away, this may be a read error. The chain couples TRBV7-9 to TRBJ1-2; D perhaps matches TRBD1 (5 bases). Trimming took 1 base from V and 10 from J, leaving 19 bases between them. This CDR3 contains 15 residues. The germline gives CDR1 SEHNR, CDR2 FQNEAQ (reference sequence). The CDR3 nucleotides read TGTGCCAGCAGCTTAGATCGGGGCGCCTTAAATGACTACACCTTC. It specifies CASSLDRGALNDYTF.

This clonotype turned up a few times. The chain employs TRBV28 and TRBJ2-1, with 9 bases matching TRBD2. Trimming cost V 2 bases and J 8 bases; bases outside gene matches: 10. The CDR3 length is 16 residues. CDR1 and CDR2 from the germline V gene are MDHEN and SYDVKM. CDR3: CASSLVVAGVGDEQFF. The CDR3 DNA reads as TGTGCCAGCAGTTTAGTGGTAGCGGGAGTTGGAGATGAGCAGTTCTTC. Drawing the rest from reference TRBV28 and TRBJ2-1, the complete variable domain is DVKVTQSSRYLVKRTGEKVFLECVQDMDHENMFWYRQDPGLGLRLIYFSYDVKMKEKGDIPEGYSVSREKKERFSLILESASTNQTSMYLCASSLVVAGVGDEQFFGPGTRLTVL.

Here the CDR3 reads CATSEDRRYSYEQFF. The CDR3 DNA reads TGTGCCACCAGTGAGGACAGGCGATACTCCTACGAGCAGTTCTTC. The chain couples TRBV24-1 to TRBJ2-1, with 7 bases matching TRBD1. CDR3 length equals 15 residues. CDR1 KGHDR and CDR2 SFDVKD come from the germline V gene. The junction had 12 bases not matched to a gene; V was cut back by 4 bases and J by 10 bases.

The rearrangement uses TRBV19 and TRBJ2-7; a possible D gene is TRBD1 (5 bases). This CDR3 is 13 amino acids long. Deletions cut 4 bases from V and 7 bases from J, with 14 bases between. The germline V gene encodes CDR1 LNHDA and CDR2 SQIVND (reference sequence). CDR3 bases: TGTGCCAGTAGTACCCGAGCCAGGGTAGAGCAGTACTTC. Translated: CASSTRARVEQYF.

This clonotype was seen more than once but under ten times. The chain uses TRBV12-3 or TRBV12-4 and TRBJ1-2; D not certain. This CDR3 is built from 17 residues. V was shortened by 3 bases and J by 4 bases, with 21 bases between the two germline ends. The CDR3 reads CASSFGGGLESSYGYTF. CDR3 bases: TGTGCCAGCAGTTTTGGAGGCGGGTTGGAGAGCTCCTATGGCTACACCTTC.

This clonotype was detected only a few times. V and J are TRBV25-1 and TRBJ1-2; no definite D call. Germline CDR1 is MGHDK and CDR2 is SYGVNS. This CDR3 is built from 16 residues. The V and J ends lost 4 bases and 2 bases respectively, with 17 bases between them. The CDR3: CASSAATVAINYGYTF. The DNA for the CDR3 is TGTGCCAGCAGTGCCGCTACAGTAGCCATCAACTATGGCTACACCTTC.

V and J are TRBV11-2 and TRBJ2-5; perhaps TRBD2 as D (5 bases). Germline-derived CDR1 and CDR2 are SGHAT and FQNNGV. The V and J ends lost 0 bases and 0 bases respectively, with 14 bases between them. The CDR3 contains 17 residues. The CDR3 region has the DNA TGTGCCAGCAGCTTAGACGCTACTAGACTCCACCAAGAGACCCAGTACTTC. Its translation is CASSLDATRLHQETQYF.

With regard to this clonotype: A read error may account for a junction end that differs from germline. The chain employs TRBV10-3 and TRBJ1-2; D is ambiguous. The CDR3 is 13 residues long. Looked up from germline, CDR1 is ENHRY and CDR2 is SYGVKD. The CDR3 region is CAISTDPNYGHTF. DNA of the CDR3: TGTGCCATCAGTACCGACCCAAACTATGGCCACACCTTC.

The chain is built from TRBV29-1 and TRBJ1-1; no definite D call. Germline-derived CDR1 and CDR2 are SQVTM and ANQGSEA. This CDR3 is 10 amino acids long. The V end was cut by 3 bases, the J end by 9 bases, with 8 bases between. This CDR3 is CSVEGIQAFF. The CDR3 nucleotides are TGCAGCGTTGAGGGCATTCAAGCTTTCTTT.

There are many counts of this clonotype. CDR3 nucleotide sequence: TGTGCCAGCAGTCCGACAGGGGTGAACGAGCAGTACTTC. Its protein is CASSPTGVNEQYF. The rearrangement uses TRBV12-3 or TRBV12-4 and TRBJ2-7, with 8 bases that match TRBD1. This CDR3 comprises 13 residues. Trimming removed 5 bases from V and 5 bases from J; junction bases left unmatched: 5.

CDR3 nucleotide sequence: TGTGCCAGCAGACGCGGGAGTACCTCCTACAATGAGCAGTTCTTC. Translating gives CASRRGSTSYNEQFF. J is TRBJ2-1 and V is TRBV6-5; TRBD2 agrees at 7 bases. The length of the CDR3 is 15 residues. Per the germline V gene, CDR1 is MNHEY and CDR2 is SVGAGI. Trimming removed 6 bases from V and 0 bases from J; junction bases left unmatched: 5.

This clonotype was seen ten or more times. V and J are TRBV28 and TRBJ2-7, with D possibly matching TRBD1 (5 bases). This CDR3 is built from 15 residues. Trimming left V 5 bases short and J 0 bases short, with 14 bases between. Germline CDR1 reads MDHEN; CDR2 reads SYDVKM. CDR3 sequence reads: CASSTASGHSYEQYF. The CDR3, as DNA: TGTGCCAGCAGTACCGCTAGTGGACACTCCTACGAGCAGTACTTC.

This clonotype came up once. The chain links TRBV5-1 to TRBJ2-1; possibly TRBD2 for D (6 bases). V was pared by 6 bases and J by 9 bases, with 7 bases between. The CDR3 runs to 10 residues. Germline values: CDR1 SGHRS, CDR2 YFSETQ. CDR3 DNA sequence: TGCGCCAGCACGGGGGTTGAGCAGTTCTTC. Its translation is CASTGVEQFF.

The rearrangement links TRBV7-8 to TRBJ1-1, with 7 positions matching TRBD1. The CDR3 is 14 residues long. The V and J ends lost 5 bases and 5 bases, in that order; junction bases with no gene match: 8. The germline gives CDR1 SGHVS, CDR2 FQNEAQ. The CDR3 protein is CASSKDRDRTEAFF. As DNA, the CDR3 is TGTGCCAGCAGCAAAGACAGGGATCGGACTGAAGCTTTCTTT.

The chain joins TRBV29-1 to TRBJ2-3; either TRBD1 or TRBD2 may fit D (6 bases each). CDR3 length: 12 amino acids. Looked up from germline, CDR1 is SQVTM and CDR2 is ANQGSEA. Trimming took 3 bases from V and 4 from J, leaving 8 bases between them. CDR3 coding DNA: TGCAGCGTTGATAGGGGGGCAGATACGCAGTATTTT. Residues: CSVDRGADTQYF.

This clonotype was observed a few times. The rearrangement uses TRBV30 and TRBJ2-3, with a weak D call TRBD2 (6 bases). Germline CDR1 is GTSNPN and CDR2 is SVGIG (reference sequence). V lost 0 bases and J lost 2, with 12 bases in between. The CDR3 is 15 residues long. The CDR3 spells CAWSVSGSITDTQYF. For the CDR3, the DNA is TGTGCCTGGAGTGTAAGCGGGTCAATCACAGATACGCAGTATTTT.